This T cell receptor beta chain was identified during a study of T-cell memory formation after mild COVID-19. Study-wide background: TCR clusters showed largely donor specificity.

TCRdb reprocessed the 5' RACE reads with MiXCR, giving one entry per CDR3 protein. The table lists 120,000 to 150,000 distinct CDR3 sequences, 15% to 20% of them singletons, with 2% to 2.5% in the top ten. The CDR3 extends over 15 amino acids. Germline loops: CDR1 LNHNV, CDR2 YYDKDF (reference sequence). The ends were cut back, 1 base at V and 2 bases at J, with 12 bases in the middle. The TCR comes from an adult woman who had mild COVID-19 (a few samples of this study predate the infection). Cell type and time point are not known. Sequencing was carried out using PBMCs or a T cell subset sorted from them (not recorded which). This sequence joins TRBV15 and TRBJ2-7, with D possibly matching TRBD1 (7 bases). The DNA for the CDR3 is TGTGCCACCAGCAGAGTTGGCAGGGGGGCCTACGAGCAGTACTTC. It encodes CATSRVGRGAYEQYF.